This T cell receptor beta chain emerged from a study of chemoradiotherapy in HPV16-positive cancers. CDR1 and CDR2 from the germline V gene are SGHTA and FQGNSA. V gave up 5 bases and J gave up 7 bases, with 18 bases separating them. CDR3 length equals 15 residues. Profiling relied on immunoSEQ multiplex PCR, and the TCRdb table lists in-frame clones only, not all of them. The sample lists 30,000 or so clones, roughly 87% seen once, with 2.5% to 3.5% in the top ten. The sample was blood, taken from a patient who underwent chemoradiotherapy. The receptor's source is a human donor with HPV-associated anogenital cancer. This chain links TRBV7-2 with TRBJ1-5; possibly TRBD1 for D (5 bases). CDR3 nucleotides: TGTGCCAGCAGCCTATTACAGGCGTTCGGCCAGCCCCAGCATTTT. Translated: CASSLLQAFGQPQHF. The whole variable domain, remainder taken from reference TRBV7-2 and TRBJ1-5, is GAGVSQSPSNKVTEKGKDVELRCDPISGHTALYWYRQSLGQGLEFLIYFQGNSAPDKSGLPSDRFSAERTGGSVSTLTIQRTQQEDSAVYLCASSLLQAFGQPQHFGDGTRLSIL.